These T cell receptor beta chains were read from a single sample in a study of OX40 agonist ivuxolimab in advanced cancers. Measured with immunoSEQ multiplex PCR; TCRdb has only the in-frame clones, and not every one. This repertoire shows tens of thousands of clones, about 90% found once; its top ten account for about 4%. Source: CD4+ or CD8+ T cells sorted from blood, taken in a trial of the OX40 agonist ivuxolimab. These receptor sequences come from an adult with an advanced solid tumor such as melanoma, head and neck, liver or kidney cancer. Both conserved end residues are part of each CDR3. D genes are given only for firm matches. Clone size is not always given. Where it is, it says once, few, many or a class for expanded clones.

clone_size,d_call,v_call,j_call,cdr3_nt,cdr3_aa
-,-,TRBV4-1,TRBJ1-5,TGCGCCAGCAGCCAAACTGTCAATCAGCCCCAGCATTTT,CASSQTVNQPQHF
-,-,TRBV11-2,TRBJ2-4,TGTGCCAGCAGCTTATGGGCCGGGGGCGAAAACATTCAGTACTTC,CASSLWAGGENIQYF
once,-,TRBV4-2,TRBJ2-1,TGTGCCAGCAGCCAGGAGGCTCTAGCACGTGAGCAGTTCTTC,CASSQEALAREQFF
-,TRBD1,TRBV28,TRBJ2-7,TGTGCCAGCAGTATCACCGGGACAGGGGGCTCCGAGCAGTACTTC,CASSITGTGGSEQYF
-,-,TRBV29-1,TRBJ2-1,TGCAGCGTTGTAGTTATGGGGCAGTTCTTC,CSVVVMGQFF
few,-,TRBV15,TRBJ1-2,TGTGCCACCAGCAGAGATAAAGGGCCCTCCTGGGGTGGCTACACCTTC,CATSRDKGPSWGGYTF
-,-,TRBV9,TRBJ2-2,TGTGCCAGCAGCGTAGTAGAGGACAGAAACACCGGGGAGCTGTTTTTT,CASSVVEDRNTGELFF
-,-,TRBV5-4,TRBJ2-3,TGTGCCAGCAGCTTGGTTTCAGATACGCAGTATTTT,CASSLVSDTQYF
-,-,TRBV7-9,TRBJ2-2,TGTGCCAGCAGCTTATATAAGGGGACGGGAGACAACACCGGGGAGCTGTTTTTT,CASSLYKGTGDNTGELFF
few,-,TRBV5-6,TRBJ1-1,TGTGCCAGCAGCTTGTATACGCCAACTGAAGCTTTCTTT,CASSLYTPTEAFF
once,-,TRBV4-3,TRBJ1-1,TGCGCCAGCAGCCAAGAGCGGGATTACACTGAAGCTTTCTTT,CASSQERDYTEAFF
once,-,TRBV7-8,TRBJ2-1,TGTGCCAGCAGCTTTAAGAAAGTTTCCTACAATGAGCAGTTCTTC,CASSFKKVSYNEQFF
-,-,TRBV30,TRBJ1-5,TGTGCCTGGAGTGTACATCCCGGTCAGCCCCAGCATTTT,CAWSVHPGQPQHF
-,-,TRBV27,TRBJ1-1,TGTGCCAGCAGTTCTTCTTGGGGCGACATGGGCACTGAAGCTTTCTTT,CASSSSWGDMGTEAFF
-,-,TRBV19,TRBJ1-1,TGTGCCAGTAGTCCCAGCCTGAACACTGAAGCTTTCTTT,CASSPSLNTEAFF
-,-,TRBV21-1,TRBJ1-5,TGTGCCAGCAGCAAAGCTCCGGGGGGCGTTTTAATCAATCAGCCCCAGCATTTT,CASSKAPGGVLINQPQHF
few,-,TRBV12-5,TRBJ2-2,TGTGCTAGTGGTCTTATTGGGACGGGAGACACCGGGGAGCTGTTTTTT,CASGLIGTGDTGELFF